The 22 T cell receptor beta chains below all came from one sample that was sequenced in a study of shared clonotypes between healthy human individuals. Clones were read by immunoSEQ multiplex PCR, and TCRdb kept only the in-frame ones, dropping some. The sample carries about 110,000 clones, about 66% recorded once. Sequencing input: memory CD8+ T cells sorted from blood. Regarding subset: CD45RO+ cells pooled with CCR7-negative TemRA cells. These receptors were collected from a woman in her twenties or thirties in good health.

The chain combines TRBV19 with TRBJ2-4; no reliable D call. The germline V gene encodes CDR1 LNHDA and CDR2 SQIVND (reference sequence). The CDR3 has 14 amino acids. Trimming removed 5 bases from V and 1 base from J, with 9 bases in between. The CDR3 loop reads CASSPPRAKNIQYF. Here the CDR3 DNA reads TGTGCCAGTAGTCCCCCCCGGGCCAAAAACATTCAGTACTTC.

CDR3 DNA sequence: TGCGCCAGCGCAGGGAGAGGGCTCACAGATACGCAGTATTTT. Translation: CASAGRGLTDTQYF. V gene TRBV5-1 combines with J gene TRBJ2-3; D could derive from TRBD1 or TRBD2 (5 bases each). The CDR3 consists of 14 residues. Deletions cut 7 bases from V and 2 bases from J, with 14 bases between. Germline loops: CDR1 SGHRS, CDR2 YFSETQ.

The chain is built from TRBV28 and TRBJ1-3; the D gene is possibly TRBD1 (5 bases). Trimming left V 5 bases short and J 4 bases short, with 12 bases between. The CDR3 has 14 amino acids. Germline V gene lookup returns CDR1 MDHEN and CDR2 SYDVKM. In DNA form, the CDR3 reads TGTGCCAGCAGTCTCTCAGGGCGGGGAAACACCATATATTTT. This encodes CASSLSGRGNTIYF.

The genes are TRBV5-4 and TRBJ1-2; perhaps TRBD1 as D (5 bases). V lost 3 bases to trimming and J lost 3 bases, with 18 bases between them. The V gene's germline CDR1 is SGHNT and CDR2 YYREEE (reference sequence). The CDR3 extends over 16 amino acids. The CDR3 DNA sequence: TGTGCCAGCAGCTCGTCCGGGACGGAAGCTTACTATGGCTACACCTTC. It translates to CASSSSGTEAYYGYTF.

There are many counts of this clone. This chain links TRBV6-6 with TRBJ2-6; D remains unclear. CDR1 and CDR2 (germline): MNHNY, SVGAGI (reference sequence). The CDR3 is 16 amino acids. V lost 0 bases, J lost 3 bases, and 9 bases lay in between. In DNA form, the CDR3 reads TGTGCCAGCAGTTACTCACCGCCTGATGGGGCCAACGTCCTGACTTTC. It translates to CASSYSPPDGANVLTF.

The chain is built from TRBV7-9 and TRBJ2-5, with 8 bases identical to TRBD1. This CDR3 comprises 15 residues. V dropped 7 bases and J dropped 4; count of bases not matched to a gene: 11. Germline CDR1 SEHNR, CDR2 FQNEAQ (reference sequence). CDR3 bases: TGTGCCAGCACCCAAAGCCGAACAGGGGGAGAGACCCAGTACTTC. Its translation is CASTQSRTGGETQYF.

This clone was seen more than once but under ten times. The chain employs TRBV28 and TRBJ2-1; TRBD2 aligns across 7 bases. The CDR3 is made up of 14 amino acids. CDR1 MDHEN and CDR2 SYDVKM come from the germline V gene. V was pared by 3 bases and J by 4 bases, with 3 bases of the junction left unmatched. CDR3 in amino acids: CASSFLAEYNEQFF. The CDR3 nucleotides are TGTGCCAGCAGTTTTCTAGCGGAGTACAATGAGCAGTTCTTC.

The chain couples TRBV28 to TRBJ2-7; no firm D call. This CDR3 has 17 amino acids. Trimming stripped 2 bases from V and 2 bases from J, with 19 bases between. Germline values: CDR1 MDHEN, CDR2 SYDVKM. The CDR3 region is CASSLSVLAEKTYEQYF. For the CDR3, the DNA is TGTGCCAGCAGTTTAAGTGTGCTGGCCGAAAAGACCTACGAGCAGTACTTC.

The chain combines TRBV28 with TRBJ2-7; D is ambiguous. The length of the CDR3 is 16 residues. From germline, CDR1 is MDHEN and CDR2 SYDVKM. Trimming pared 0 bases from V and 2 bases from J, leaving 14 bases between. The CDR3 coding sequence is TGTGCCAGCAGTTTATGGTCGCAGGTTCGTCCCTACGAGCAGTACTTC. Translated: CASSLWSQVRPYEQYF.

V usage is TRBV7-2 and J usage is TRBJ1-5, with 7 nucleotides matching TRBD1. The CDR3 runs to 16 residues. Germline V lookup: CDR1 SGHTA, CDR2 FQGNSA. Trimming removed 2 bases from V and 1 base from J; junction bases left unmatched: 5. The CDR3 nucleotides read TGTGCCAGCAGCTTATACAGGGGAAGGAGCAATCAGCCCCAGCATTTT. It codes for CASSLYRGRSNQPQHF.

The chain employs TRBV11-3 and TRBJ2-2; D perhaps matches TRBD2 (5 bases). CDR1 SGHNT and CDR2 YENEEA come from the germline V gene. The CDR3 loop spans 15 amino acids. V was trimmed by 0 bases and J by 4 bases, leaving 9 bases between them. The CDR3 here is CASSLDRGATGELFF. The CDR3 DNA reads TGTGCCAGCAGCTTAGATCGGGGAGCCACCGGGGAGCTGTTTTTT.

The chain has TRBV4-1 and TRBJ2-1, with D perhaps TRBD2 (6 bases). The CDR3 has 16 residues. CDR1 is MGHRA, CDR2 YSYEKL, per germline. V dropped 3 bases and J dropped 8 bases, with 20 bases sitting between them. This chain's CDR3 is CASSHFRDFRFDEQFF. In DNA, the CDR3 is TGCGCCAGCAGCCATTTCCGGGACTTCAGGTTCGATGAGCAGTTCTTC.

This sequence joins TRBV29-1 and TRBJ2-7, with D perhaps TRBD1 (5 bases). The V end lost 4 bases, the J end lost 0 bases, and 10 bases lay between the germline ends. The CDR3 sequence is 13 residues long. Germline CDR1 SQVTM, CDR2 ANQGSEA. The CDR3 spells CSVAETVSYEQYF. CDR3 in DNA: TGCAGCGTTGCGGAGACAGTCTCCTACGAGCAGTACTTC.

The table lists this clone with many counts. The chain carries TRBV28 and TRBJ1-2; 8 positions agree with TRBD1. Germline trimming cut 3 bases from V and 2 bases from J; bases unmatched to any gene: 11. This CDR3 is built from 17 residues. CDR1 is MDHEN, CDR2 SYDVKM, per germline. In DNA form, the CDR3 reads TGTGCCAGCAGTTTCTGGACAGGGCTTACCGGGAACTATGGCTACACCTTC. Translating it yields CASSFWTGLTGNYGYTF.

In its sample, this clone was seen many times. This rearrangement joins TRBV6-4 to TRBJ2-1; 7 nucleotides match TRBD2. This CDR3 spans 14 amino acids. V shed 2 bases, J shed 7 bases, and the junction held 5 bases outside the gene matches. CDR1 MRHNA and CDR2 SNTAGT come from the germline V gene. The DNA for the CDR3 is TGTGCCAGCAGTGACGGGGACGGGAGGAATGAGCAGTTCTTC. This codes for CASSDGDGRNEQFF.

The chain recombines TRBV5-1 with TRBJ2-1, with 10 bases fitting TRBD2. The germline V gene has CDR1 SGHRS and CDR2 YFSETQ. V shed 2 bases and J 8 bases; nucleotides not matched to a gene: 4. CDR3 length: 14 residues. CDR3 residues: CASSFSSGSDEQFF. Written as DNA, the CDR3 is TGCGCCAGCAGCTTTTCTAGCGGGAGCGATGAGCAGTTCTTC.

By sample fraction, this clone is medium-sized. The chain carries TRBV28 and TRBJ2-1; D may match TRBD1 or TRBD2 (5 bases each). The germline gives CDR1 MDHEN, CDR2 SYDVKM. The CDR3 extends over 14 amino acids. The germline V and J ends were trimmed by 9 bases and 4 bases, with 16 bases remaining between them. CDR3 sequence: CASSIGTDYNEQFF. The CDR3 DNA sequence: TGTGCCAGTTCTATCGGGACGGATTACAATGAGCAGTTCTTC.

The CDR3 DNA follows: TGTGCCAGCAGCTTAGTGCATGGGGGGAGCACAGATACGCAGTATTTT. It yields the protein CASSLVHGGSTDTQYF. This sequence joins TRBV11-2 and TRBJ2-3, with D tentatively TRBD2 (6 bases). Germline V gene lookup returns CDR1 SGHAT and CDR2 FQNNGV. This CDR3 comprises 16 residues. Trimming cost V 1 base and J 0 bases, with 11 bases left between them.

The chain is built from TRBV27 and TRBJ2-7; D call uncertain. Germline assignment: CDR1 MNHEY and CDR2 SMNVEV (reference sequence). V lost 2 bases, J lost 2 bases, and 7 bases lay in between. The CDR3 is made up of 13 amino acids. DNA for the CDR3: TGTGCCAGCAGTTTAGGTCTACCCTACGAGCAGTACTTC. Translation gives CASSLGLPYEQYF.

Comments on this clone: The same CDR3 is also encoded by other DNA sequences in this sample. This chain joins TRBV5-1 and TRBJ2-7, with 7 bases that match TRBD2. This CDR3 has 13 residues. The ends lost 0 bases at V and 6 bases at J; junction bases unmatched: 3. Germline V CDR1 and CDR2: SGHRS, YFSETQ. CDR3 loop: CASSLGSGAEQYF. CDR3 DNA: TGCGCCAGCAGCTTGGGAAGCGGGGCCGAGCAGTACTTC.

The chain combines TRBV7-9 with TRBJ2-7; no firm D call. This CDR3 is 9 amino acids long. Germline CDR1 is SEHNR and CDR2 is FQNEAQ (reference sequence). The germline V and J ends were trimmed by 7 bases and 5 bases, with 3 bases remaining between them. Here the CDR3 reads CASKHEQYF. CDR3 sequence (DNA): TGTGCCAGCAAACACGAGCAGTACTTC.

The chain couples TRBV28 to TRBJ2-7, with 8 positions matching TRBD2. J lost 12 bases, V lost 4 bases, and 17 bases had no gene match. The CDR3 extends over 15 amino acids. Germline V gene sequence: CDR1 MDHEN, CDR2 SYDVKM. The CDR3, as DNA: TGTGCCAGCAGTTCATGCTGGGAGTGTAGCGGGAATTTGTACTTC. Amino acid sequence: CASSSCWECSGNLYF.